This T cell receptor beta chain was identified in a study of shared clonotypes between healthy human individuals. Study-wide points: Among the subsets, naive ones generally showed larger estimated richness than memory ones. Among four donors, about 4.6% of naive CD4 clonotypes were found in common.

Healthy adults negative for HIV, lacking recent acute infections or vaccinations, served as donors. Deletions cut 0 bases from V and 8 bases from J, with 8 bases between. The CDR3 spans 13 residues. Note on this clone: Its target is unknown.

How the authors handled the data: Quality scores were absent from the junction-only immunoSEQ sequences, so filtering differed. The protocol was immunoSEQ multiplex PCR, while the TCRdb copy is restricted to in-frame clones and leaves out a portion. That table supplies the V and J calls and clone size; D and trimming were determined from the DNA. Of approximately 980,000 clones in the sample, about three quarters were seen once. The source of this sequence is a man between 18 and 35 years old in good health. The chain has TRBV6-7 and TRBJ2-1; D not certain. TRBV6-7 is given ORF status, its function remaining uncertain. The sample taken for sequencing was memory CD4+ T cells sorted from blood. Stated subset: CD45RA-negative fraction. As DNA, the CDR3 is TGTGCCAGCAGTTACTCGAGTGAGTATGAGCAGTTCTTC. This sequence encodes CASSYSSEYEQFF.